This entry is about one TCR beta chain. Produced via immunoSEQ multiplex PCR; TCRdb's table is partial and in-frame only. The sample lists approximately 350,000 clones; 83% were seen once. This sample's treatment: around 19 received Ad26.COV2.S at low or high dose, single or two shots; several received placebo; per-sample allocation not given. Repertoires come from day 63 after the first vaccine or placebo injection. This entry is derived from a study of Ad26.COV2.S vaccination and SARS-CoV-2 variants. Per the germline V gene, CDR1 is SEHNR and CDR2 is FQNEAQ (reference sequence). The V gene end was trimmed by 5 bases and the J gene end by 7 bases; junction bases not matched to a gene: 11. This CDR3 is built from 14 residues.

The source was peripheral blood, collected in a trial of Ad26.COV2.S vaccine versus placebo. The J gene is TRBJ2-7, the V gene TRBV7-9, with 7 nucleotides matching TRBD2. The TCR comes from a person between 18 and 65 years old who received the Ad26.COV2.S COVID-19 vaccine or a placebo. The CDR3 nucleotides are TGTGCCAGCAGCCTTGGGTGGGGAGCGGGGGAGCAGTACTTC. It encodes CASSLGWGAGEQYF.